The T cell receptor beta chain described here comes from a study of T cells after yellow fever vaccination. For the study at large: SMART-Seq v4 Ultra Low Input served to prepare low-cell-number fractions.

Germline lookup yields CDR1 SQVTM and CDR2 ANQGSEA. This CDR3 comprises 13 residues. With V trimmed by 6 bases and J by 5 bases, 8 bases remained unmatched. Generation of TCR cDNA used 5'RACE template switching (which added a universal primer site and UMIs). TCRdb processed the 5' RACE reads anew with MiXCR; each CDR3 protein has one entry. Of about 150,000 distinct CDR3 sequences in the sample, 6.2% are singletons; the top ten hold roughly 3%. The sequencing used CD4+ T cells sorted from PBMCs, collected on the day of the first yellow fever vaccination. This receptor was obtained from a man between 18 and 29 years old who received the YFV17D yellow fever vaccine. The V call is TRBV29-1, the J call TRBJ2-3; 7 positions match TRBD2. The CDR3 nucleotides read TGCAGCGTATCTAGCGGACTCAGAGATACGCAGTATTTT. Translating it yields CSVSSGLRDTQYF.